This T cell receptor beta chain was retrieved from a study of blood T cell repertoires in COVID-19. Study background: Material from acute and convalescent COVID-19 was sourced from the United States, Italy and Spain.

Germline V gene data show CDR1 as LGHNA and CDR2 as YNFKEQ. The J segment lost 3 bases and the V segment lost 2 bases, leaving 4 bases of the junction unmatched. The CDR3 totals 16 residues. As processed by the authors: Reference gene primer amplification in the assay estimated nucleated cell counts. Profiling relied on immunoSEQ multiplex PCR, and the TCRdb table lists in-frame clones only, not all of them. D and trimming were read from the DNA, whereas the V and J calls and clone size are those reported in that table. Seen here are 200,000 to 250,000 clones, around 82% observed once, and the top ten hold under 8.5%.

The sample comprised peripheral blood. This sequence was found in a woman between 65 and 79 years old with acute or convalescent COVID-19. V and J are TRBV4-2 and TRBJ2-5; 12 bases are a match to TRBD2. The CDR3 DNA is TGTGCCAGCAGCCAAATCGCTAGCGGGGGGGAAGAGACCCAGTACTTC. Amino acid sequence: CASSQIASGGEETQYF.